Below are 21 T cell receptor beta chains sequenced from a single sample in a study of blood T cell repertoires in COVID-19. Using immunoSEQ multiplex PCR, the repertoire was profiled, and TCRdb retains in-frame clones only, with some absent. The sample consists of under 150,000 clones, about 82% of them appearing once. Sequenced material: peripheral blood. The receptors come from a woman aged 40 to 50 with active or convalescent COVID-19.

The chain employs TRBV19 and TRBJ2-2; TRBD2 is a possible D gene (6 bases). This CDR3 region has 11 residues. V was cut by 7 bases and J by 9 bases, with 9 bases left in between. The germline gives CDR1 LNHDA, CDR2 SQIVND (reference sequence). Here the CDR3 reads CASNRGRELFF. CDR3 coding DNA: TGTGCCAGTAACCGGGGGAGGGAGCTGTTTTTT.

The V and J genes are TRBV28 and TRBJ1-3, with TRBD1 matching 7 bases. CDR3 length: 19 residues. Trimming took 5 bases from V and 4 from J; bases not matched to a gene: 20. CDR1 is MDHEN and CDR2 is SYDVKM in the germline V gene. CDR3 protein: CASSLWAPNRGLAGNTIYF. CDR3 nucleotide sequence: TGTGCCAGCAGTCTTTGGGCCCCTAACAGGGGATTAGCCGGAAACACCATATATTTT.

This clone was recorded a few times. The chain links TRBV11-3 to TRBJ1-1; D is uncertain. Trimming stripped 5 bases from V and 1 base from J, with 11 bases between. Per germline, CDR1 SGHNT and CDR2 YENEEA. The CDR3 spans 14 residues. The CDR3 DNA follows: TGTGCCAGCAGCCCTAGACGGAGGAACACTGAAGCTTTCTTT. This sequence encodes CASSPRRRNTEAFF.

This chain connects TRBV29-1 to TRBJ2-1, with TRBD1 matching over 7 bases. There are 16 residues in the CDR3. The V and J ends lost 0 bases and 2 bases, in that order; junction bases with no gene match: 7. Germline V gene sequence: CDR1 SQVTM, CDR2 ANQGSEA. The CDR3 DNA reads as TGCAGCGTTGAAGATCAAGAGGGGGCGGCCTACAATGAGCAGTTCTTC. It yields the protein CSVEDQEGAAYNEQFF.

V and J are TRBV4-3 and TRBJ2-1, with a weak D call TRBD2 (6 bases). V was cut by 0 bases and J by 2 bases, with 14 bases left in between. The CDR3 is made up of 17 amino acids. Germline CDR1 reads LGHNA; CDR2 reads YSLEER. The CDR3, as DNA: TGCGCCAGCAGCCAAGATCATCCTAGCGTAACCTACAATGAGCAGTTCTTC. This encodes CASSQDHPSVTYNEQFF.

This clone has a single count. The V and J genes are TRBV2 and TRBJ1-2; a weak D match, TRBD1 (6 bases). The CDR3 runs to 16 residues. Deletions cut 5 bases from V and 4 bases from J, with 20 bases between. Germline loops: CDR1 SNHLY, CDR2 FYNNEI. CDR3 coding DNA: TGTGCCAGCAGTTTGACACAGGGCGCTCCAAGCTATGGCTACACCTTC. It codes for CASSLTQGAPSYGYTF.

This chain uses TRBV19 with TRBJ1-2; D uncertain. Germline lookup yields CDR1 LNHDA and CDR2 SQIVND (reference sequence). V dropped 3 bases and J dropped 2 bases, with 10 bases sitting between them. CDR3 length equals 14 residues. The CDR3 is CASSIGQRNYGYTF. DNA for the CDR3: TGTGCCAGTAGTATCGGGCAGCGGAACTATGGCTACACCTTC. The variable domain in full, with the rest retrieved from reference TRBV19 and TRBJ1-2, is DGGITQSPKYLFRKEGQNVTLSCEQNLNHDAMYWYRQDPGQGLRLIYYSQIVNDFQKGDIAEGYSVSREKKESFPLTVTSAQKNPTAFYLCASSIGQRNYGYTFGSGTRLTVV.

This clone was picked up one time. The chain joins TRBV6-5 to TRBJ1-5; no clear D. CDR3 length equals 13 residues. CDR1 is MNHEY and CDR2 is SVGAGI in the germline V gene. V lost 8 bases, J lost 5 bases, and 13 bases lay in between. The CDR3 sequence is CASQDSRYQPQHF. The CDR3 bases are TGTGCCAGCCAAGATTCCCGGTATCAGCCCCAGCATTTT.

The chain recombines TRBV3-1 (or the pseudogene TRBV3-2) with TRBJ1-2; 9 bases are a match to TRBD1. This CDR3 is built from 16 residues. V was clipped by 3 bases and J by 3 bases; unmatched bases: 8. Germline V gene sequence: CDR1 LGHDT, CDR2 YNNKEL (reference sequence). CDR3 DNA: TGTGCCAGCAGCCATGCCGGGACAGGGCAGCACTATGGCTACACCTTC. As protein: CASSHAGTGQHYGYTF.

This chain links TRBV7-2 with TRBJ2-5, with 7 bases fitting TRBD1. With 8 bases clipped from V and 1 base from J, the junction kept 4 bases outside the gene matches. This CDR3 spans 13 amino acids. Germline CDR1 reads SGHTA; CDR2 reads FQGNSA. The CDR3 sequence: CASGGQTQETQYF. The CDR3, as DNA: TGTGCCAGCGGGGGACAGACCCAAGAGACCCAGTACTTC.

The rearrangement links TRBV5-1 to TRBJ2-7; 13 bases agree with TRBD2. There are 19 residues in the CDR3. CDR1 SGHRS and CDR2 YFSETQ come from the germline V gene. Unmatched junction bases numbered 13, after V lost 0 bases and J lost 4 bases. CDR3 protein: CASSLVVTSGRPGGYEQYF. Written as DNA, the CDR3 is TGCGCCAGCAGCTTGGTGGTGACTAGCGGGAGGCCCGGAGGATACGAGCAGTACTTC.

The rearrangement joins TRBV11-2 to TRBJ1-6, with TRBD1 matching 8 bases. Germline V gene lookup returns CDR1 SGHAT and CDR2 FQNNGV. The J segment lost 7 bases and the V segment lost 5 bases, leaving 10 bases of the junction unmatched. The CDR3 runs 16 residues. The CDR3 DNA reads TGTGCCAGCAGCCCACAGCTACAGGGGGGGAATTCACCCCTCCACTTT. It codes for CASSPQLQGGNSPLHF.

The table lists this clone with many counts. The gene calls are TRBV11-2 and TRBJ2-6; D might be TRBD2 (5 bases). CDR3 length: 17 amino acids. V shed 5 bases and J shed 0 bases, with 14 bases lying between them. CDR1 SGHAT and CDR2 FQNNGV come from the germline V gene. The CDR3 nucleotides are TGTGCCAGCAGCCTAAGGACTCCAAACTCTGGGGCCAACGTCCTGACTTTC. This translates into CASSLRTPNSGANVLTF.

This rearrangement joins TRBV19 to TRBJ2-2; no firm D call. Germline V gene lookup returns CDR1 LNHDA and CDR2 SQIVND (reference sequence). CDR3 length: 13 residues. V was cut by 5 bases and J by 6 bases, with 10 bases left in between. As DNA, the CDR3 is TGTGCCAGTAGTCTGGCCCCACCCGGGGAGCTGTTTTTT. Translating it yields CASSLAPPGELFF.

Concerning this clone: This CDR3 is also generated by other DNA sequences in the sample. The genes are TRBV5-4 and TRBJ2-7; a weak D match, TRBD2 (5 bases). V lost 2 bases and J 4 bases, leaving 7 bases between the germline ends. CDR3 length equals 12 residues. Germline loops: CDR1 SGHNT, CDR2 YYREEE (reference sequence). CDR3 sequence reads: CASSLEGYEQYF. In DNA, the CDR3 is TGTGCCAGCAGCTTAGAGGGTTACGAGCAGTACTTC.

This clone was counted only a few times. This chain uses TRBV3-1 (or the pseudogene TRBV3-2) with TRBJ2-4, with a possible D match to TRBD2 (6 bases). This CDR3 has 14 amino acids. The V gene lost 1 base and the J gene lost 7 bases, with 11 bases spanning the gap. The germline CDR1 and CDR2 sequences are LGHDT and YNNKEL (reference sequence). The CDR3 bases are TGTGCCAGCAGCCAAGTGGGGGGACGGAACATTCAGTACTTC. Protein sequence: CASSQVGGRNIQYF.

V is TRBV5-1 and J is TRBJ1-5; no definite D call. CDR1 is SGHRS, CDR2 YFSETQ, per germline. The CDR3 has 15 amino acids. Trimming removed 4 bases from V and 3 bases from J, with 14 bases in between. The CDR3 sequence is CASSEDGGTNQPQHF. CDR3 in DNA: TGCGCCAGCAGCGAAGACGGCGGAACCAATCAGCCCCAGCATTTT.

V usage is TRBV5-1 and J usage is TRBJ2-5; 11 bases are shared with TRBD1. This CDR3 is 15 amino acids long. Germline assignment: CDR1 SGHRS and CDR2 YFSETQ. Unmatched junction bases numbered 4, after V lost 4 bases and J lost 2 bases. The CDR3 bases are TGCGCCAGCAGCCGAGGGACAGGGGGTCAAGAGACCCAGTACTTC. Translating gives CASSRGTGGQETQYF.

CDR3 coding DNA: TGTGCCAGCAGCTTGGGTGGGACAGGGGGTCTCTATGGCTACACCTTC. It codes for CASSLGGTGGLYGYTF. The chain couples TRBV5-4 to TRBJ1-2; 11 nucleotides align to TRBD1. Trimming at V came to 0 bases and at J to 4 bases, leaving 5 bases not matched to a gene. This CDR3 is built from 16 residues. CDR1 and CDR2 from the germline V gene are SGHNT and YYREEE (reference sequence).

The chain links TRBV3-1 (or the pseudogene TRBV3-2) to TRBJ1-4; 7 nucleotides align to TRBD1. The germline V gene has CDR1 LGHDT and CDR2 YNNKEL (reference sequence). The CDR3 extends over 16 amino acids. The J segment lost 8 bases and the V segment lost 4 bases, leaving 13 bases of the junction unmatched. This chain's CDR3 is CASSPSETGSREKLFF. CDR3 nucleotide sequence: TGTGCCAGCAGCCCCTCTGAGACAGGGAGCCGAGAAAAACTGTTTTTT.

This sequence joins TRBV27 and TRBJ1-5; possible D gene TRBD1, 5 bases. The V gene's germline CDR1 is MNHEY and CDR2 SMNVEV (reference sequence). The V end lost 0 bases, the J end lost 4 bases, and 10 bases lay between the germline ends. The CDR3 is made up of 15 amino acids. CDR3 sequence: CASSLSTGTNQPQHF. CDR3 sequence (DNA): TGTGCCAGCAGTTTATCCACAGGAACTAATCAGCCCCAGCATTTT.